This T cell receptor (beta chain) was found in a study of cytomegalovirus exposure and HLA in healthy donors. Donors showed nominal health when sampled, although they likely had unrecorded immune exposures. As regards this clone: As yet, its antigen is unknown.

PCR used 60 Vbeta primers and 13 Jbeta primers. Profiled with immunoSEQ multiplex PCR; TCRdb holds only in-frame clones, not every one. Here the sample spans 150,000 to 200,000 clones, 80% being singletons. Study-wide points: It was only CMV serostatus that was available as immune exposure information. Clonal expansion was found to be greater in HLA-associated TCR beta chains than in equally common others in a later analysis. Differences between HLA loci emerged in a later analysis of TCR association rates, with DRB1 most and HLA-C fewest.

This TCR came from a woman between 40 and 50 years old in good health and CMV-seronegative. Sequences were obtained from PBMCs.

This chain's CDR3 is CASRRPGQFYEQYF. CDR3 coding DNA: TGTGCCAGCAGACGTCCGGGACAGTTCTACGAGCAGTACTTC. The rearrangement joins TRBV6-5 to TRBJ2-7; TRBD1 agrees at 7 bases. From germline, CDR1 is MNHEY and CDR2 SVGAGI. The CDR3 contains 14 residues. V was clipped by 6 bases and J by 3 bases; unmatched bases: 8.